Presented here are 21 T cell receptor beta chains from one specimen sequenced in a study of CD8 T cells in ankylosing spondylitis (dated by TCRdb to about 2017). The library was produced with 5' RACE. Instrument used: Illumina HiSeq 2500. TCRdb passed the public sequencing reads through fastp at Q25 and MiXCR, retaining productive beta sequences. Duplicate CDR3 protein sequences are folded into a single record with the most common DNA and genes. For this sample there are fewer than 250,000 distinct CDR3 sequences; under 30% appear just once. The ten largest clones add up to more than 6.5% of the sample. The sample was blood, either unsorted or a sorted T cell fraction (not recorded which). These receptors originate from a male donor with ankylosing spondylitis or in good health (not recorded which).

The V call is TRBV20-1, the J call TRBJ2-7; D possibly corresponds to TRBD2 (5 bases). The length of the CDR3 is 16 residues. Germline values: CDR1 DFQATT, CDR2 SNEGSKA (reference sequence). V was pared by 3 bases and J by 4 bases, with 22 bases between. The DNA for the CDR3 is TGCAGTGCTAGCAACAACCTCCAGTGGGAGAAATACGAGCAGTACTTC. This gives the protein CSASNNLQWEKYEQYF.

This clonotype was recorded at least ten times. CDR3 amino acids: CSASSGRSRNEQFF. The CDR3 region has the DNA TGCAGTGCTAGCAGCGGGAGATCGAGAAATGAGCAGTTCTTC. This chain joins TRBV20-1 and TRBJ2-1, with TRBD2 matching 8 bases. This CDR3 region has 14 residues. Germline CDR1 reads DFQATT; CDR2 reads SNEGSKA (reference sequence). Trimming removed 3 bases from V and 7 bases from J; junction bases left unmatched: 8.

The V gene is TRBV12-3 or TRBV12-4, the J gene TRBJ2-1; either TRBD1 or TRBD2 may supply D (5 bases each). The length of the CDR3 is 16 residues. V shed 8 bases and J shed 1 base, with 18 bases lying between them. CDR3 DNA sequence: TGTGCCAGCGCGCGCCGTATGGGGGAATCCTACAATGAGCAGTTCTTC. Translating it yields CASARRMGESYNEQFF.

This clonotype was detected many times. J is TRBJ1-5 and V is TRBV28, with D tentatively TRBD1 (6 bases). Per the germline V gene, CDR1 is MDHEN and CDR2 is SYDVKM. V lost 3 bases and J lost 11, with 14 bases in between. The CDR3 sequence is 13 residues long. The CDR3 coding sequence is TGTGCCAGCAGTTTGGGACATCTTCTGGCCCAGCATTTT. Its protein product is CASSLGHLLAQHF.

Turning to this clonotype: This may stem from a read error, because a much larger clone lies one nucleotide away. V gene TRBV29-1 combines with J gene TRBJ2-5, with 7 bases lining up with TRBD1. This CDR3 has 12 residues. The V gene end was trimmed by 7 bases and the J gene end by 3 bases; junction bases not matched to a gene: 5. The germline V gene has CDR1 SQVTM and CDR2 ANQGSEA. The chain's CDR3 is CSGTGYKETQYF. The DNA of the CDR3 is TGCAGCGGGACAGGTTACAAAGAGACCCAGTACTTC. Using reference TRBV29-1 and TRBJ2-5 for the parts outside the CDR3, the full variable domain is SAVISQKPSRDICQRGTSLTIQCQVDSQVTMMFWYRQQPGQSLTLIATANQGSEATYESGFVIDKFPISRPNLTFSTLTVSNMSPEDSSIYLCSGTGYKETQYFGPGTRLLVL.

This clonotype was counted at least ten times. The V gene is TRBV5-1, the J gene TRBJ2-7; D gene ambiguous. The CDR3 consists of 12 residues. The V and J ends lost 4 bases and 6 bases respectively, with 11 bases between them. Germline assignment: CDR1 SGHRS and CDR2 YFSETQ. DNA for the CDR3: TGCGCCAGCAGCCCGTTGCAAGGCGAGCAGTACTTC. It encodes CASSPLQGEQYF.

This chain joins TRBV4-2 and TRBJ1-5, with D possibly matching TRBD1 (5 bases). The germline V gene has CDR1 LGHNA and CDR2 YNFKEQ. The CDR3 consists of 13 residues. Trimming shortened V by 4 bases and J by 6 bases, and 10 bases separated the two germline ends. The CDR3: CASSPDQGQPQHF. The CDR3 DNA is TGTGCCAGCAGCCCCGATCAGGGTCAGCCCCAGCATTTT.

This clonotype was seen more than once but under ten times. The DNA of the CDR3 is TGCAGCGTTGTAAGGACAGGTCGGACCTACGAGCAGTACTTC. As protein: CSVVRTGRTYEQYF. The V call is TRBV29-1, the J call TRBJ2-7, with 7 bases lining up with TRBD1. Germline-derived CDR1 and CDR2 are SQVTM and ANQGSEA. Trimming took 4 bases from V and 2 from J; bases not matched to a gene: 8. CDR3 length: 14 residues.

This clonotype was detected many times. V is TRBV24-1 and J is TRBJ1-1; D perhaps matches TRBD1 (5 bases). V was trimmed by 6 bases and J by 3 bases, leaving 7 bases between them. Germline CDR1 reads KGHDR; CDR2 reads SFDVKD. The CDR3 spans 12 residues. CDR3 bases: TGTGCCACCAGTATAGGGGACACTGAAGCTTTCTTT. It specifies CATSIGDTEAFF.

For this clonotype: A much larger clone sits a single nucleotide away, making a read error possible. This chain joins TRBV4-2 and TRBJ1-5; no firm D call. CDR1 and CDR2 (germline): LGHNA, YNFKEQ. This CDR3 comprises 14 residues. The ends were cut back, 0 bases at V and 4 bases at J, with 7 bases in the middle. CDR3 sequence (DNA): TGTGCCAGCAGCCAAGAGGGGTCAAATCAGCCCCAGCATTTT. Translated: CASSQEGSNQPQHF.

The chain uses TRBV20-1 and TRBJ2-1, with TRBD2 matching 8 bases. Germline V CDR1 and CDR2: DFQATT, SNEGSKA (reference sequence). The CDR3 sequence is 16 residues long. The V segment lost 3 bases and the J segment 5 bases; nucleotides outside the gene matches: 12. In DNA form, the CDR3 reads TGCAGTGCTAGTGTCCGGTCTGCGGGAGGAGACAATGAGCAGTTCTTC. It is translated as CSASVRSAGGDNEQFF.

The chain recombines TRBV7-8 with TRBJ2-5, with 11 bases aligning to TRBD2. This CDR3 is built from 17 residues. The V gene's germline CDR1 is SGHVS and CDR2 FQNEAQ. Unmatched junction bases numbered 12, after V lost 4 bases and J lost 5 bases. This CDR3 is CASSSLKRLAGWETQYF. CDR3 DNA: TGTGCCAGCAGCTCCTTAAAAAGACTAGCGGGATGGGAGACCCAGTACTTC.

This clonotype was seen repeatedly, ten times or more. This sequence joins TRBV2 and TRBJ1-6, with D perhaps matching TRBD1 (6 bases). Per germline, CDR1 SNHLY and CDR2 FYNNEI. Between the trimmed V and J ends, which lost 1 base and 9 bases, there was a span of 16 bases. The length of the CDR3 is 16 residues. The CDR3, as DNA: TGTGCCAGCAGTGAAGTACCAGGGGTTCCCATTTCACCCCTCCACTTT. This sequence encodes CASSEVPGVPISPLHF.

This clonotype has a count of ten or more. The chain recombines TRBV9 with TRBJ2-7; 11 bases align to TRBD2. From germline, CDR1 is SGDLS and CDR2 YYNGEE. The CDR3 contains 15 residues. Losses at the gene ends were 0 bases for V and 1 base for J; bases not matched to a gene: 0. CDR3: CASSVASGRSYEQYF. The DNA for the CDR3 is TGTGCCAGCAGCGTAGCTAGCGGGAGGTCCTACGAGCAGTACTTC.

This clonotype appeared many times. The chain uses TRBV29-1 and TRBJ2-7; a weak D match, TRBD2 (5 bases). Trimming removed 6 bases at V and 5 bases at J, with 20 bases between. Germline V lookup: CDR1 SQVTM, CDR2 ANQGSEA. The CDR3 loop spans 14 amino acids. CDR3 sequence reads: CSVTSWGDVDEQYF. As DNA, the CDR3 is TGCAGCGTCACAAGCTGGGGAGACGTCGACGAGCAGTACTTC.

This clonotype has more than one count but fewer than ten. V usage is TRBV3-1 and J usage is TRBJ2-1, with 7 bases identical to TRBD1. In germline, CDR1 is LGHDT, CDR2 YNNKEL (reference sequence). V lost 4 bases to trimming and J lost 4 bases; unmatched junction nucleotides: 10. The CDR3 covers 16 residues. CDR3 protein: CASSRREGALYNEQFF. In DNA form, the CDR3 reads TGTGCCAGCAGCCGCCGTGAGGGGGCGCTTTACAATGAGCAGTTCTTC.

With regard to this clonotype: A read error is possible here, since a much larger clone lies one base away. V gene TRBV27 combines with J gene TRBJ2-7; D possibly corresponds to TRBD1 (5 bases). The CDR3 runs 13 residues. The germline gives CDR1 MNHEY, CDR2 SMNVEV (reference sequence). In nucleotides, the CDR3 is TGTGCCAGCAGTTACAGGCTCGCCTACCAGCAGTACTTC. This gives the protein CASSYRLAYQQYF.

There are a few counts of this clonotype. V usage is TRBV6-1 and J usage is TRBJ2-7; tentatively, D is TRBD1 (6 bases). Germline CDR1 and CDR2: MNHNS and SASEGT. The length of the CDR3 is 13 residues. Trimming left V 7 bases short and J 5 bases short, with 15 bases between. The CDR3 reads CASTQVGTHEQYF. CDR3 bases: TGTGCCAGCACCCAAGTGGGGACACACGAGCAGTACTTC.

This chain connects TRBV5-1 to TRBJ1-2; no reliable D call. V lost 0 bases, J lost 3 bases, and 9 bases lay in between. In germline, CDR1 is SGHRS, CDR2 YFSETQ. This CDR3 has 14 amino acids. CDR3 loop: CASSLDSRHYGYTF. DNA for the CDR3: TGCGCCAGCAGCTTGGACAGCAGGCACTATGGCTACACCTTC.

This clonotype was counted many times. The chain carries TRBV29-1 and TRBJ2-5; D unresolved. This CDR3 has 13 amino acids. The germline V gene encodes CDR1 SQVTM and CDR2 ANQGSEA. V lost 8 bases and J lost 4, with 17 bases in between. The CDR3 region is CSSPLGSGETQYF. CDR3 bases: TGCAGCTCCCCTTTGGGGTCGGGAGAGACCCAGTACTTC.

At least ten counts were recorded for this clonotype. The V gene is TRBV5-6, the J gene TRBJ2-7; no clear D. Germline V gene data show CDR1 as SGHDT and CDR2 as YYEEEE. This CDR3 contains 14 residues. Trimming removed 0 bases at V and 2 bases at J, with 9 bases between. For the CDR3, the DNA is TGTGCCAGCAGCTTGGGCGGTCCCACCTACGAGCAGTACTTC. This codes for CASSLGGPTYEQYF.